This T cell receptor (beta chain) was sequenced in a study of radiotherapy plus CTLA-4 blockade in lung cancer. V was pared by 5 bases and J by 7 bases, with 17 bases between. Germline CDR1 reads SGHTA; CDR2 reads FQGTGA. The CDR3 has 14 residues. The protocol was immunoSEQ multiplex PCR, while the TCRdb copy is restricted to in-frame clones and leaves out a portion. Of 50,000 to 65,000 clones detected, 65% to 80% appear once; the ten largest clones hold around 2.4%. The clonotype comes from a human donor with non-small cell lung cancer whose response to radiotherapy plus ipilimumab could not be evaluated. This chain uses TRBV7-3 with TRBJ1-2, with TRBD1 as a possible D gene (6 bases). Material: peripheral blood, obtained from a patient treated with radiotherapy plus ipilimumab. CDR3 region: CASSTGAGGGGYTF. The CDR3 nucleotides read TGTGCCAGCAGCACGGGGGCCGGGGGGGGTGGCTACACCTTC.